The clone carrying this T cell receptor (beta chain) appeared a few times. Its antigen remains unknown. A second PCR of 7 to 11 cycles used a sample-barcoded 5' primer and a J-beta primer mix. TCRdb ran MiXCR on the 5' RACE reads and lists one entry per CDR3 protein. The sample holds hundreds of thousands of distinct CDR3 sequences, roughly two fifths seen once. The data are from a study of blood T cells in healthy people across ages. Notes on the study in general: Investigators treated diversity estimates from one million T cells as underestimates.

With 1 base removed from V and 8 bases from J, the gap between germline ends came to 14 bases. The germline CDR1 and CDR2 sequences are MNHEY and SMNVEV (reference sequence). The length of the CDR3 is 14 residues. The sequencing sample was made of blood. The TCR comes from an older man in good health. The rearrangement uses TRBV27 and TRBJ1-1; D perhaps matches TRBD1 (5 bases). DNA for the CDR3: TGTGCCAGCAGTTTATTGCAGGGTGCGGACGAAGCTTTCTTT. As protein: CASSLLQGADEAFF.